This T cell receptor beta chain was retrieved from a study of shared clonotypes between healthy human individuals. Study at large: Contributing individuals were two females and three males aged 18 to 49. Study conclusions and caveats: Estimated richness values were generally larger in naive subsets than in memory subsets.

The V gene's germline CDR1 is SGHRS and CDR2 YFSETQ. CDR3 length: 14 residues. V gave up 2 bases and J gave up 1 base, with 8 bases separating them. The sample holds one count of this clone. Its target is not known. Other DNA sequences in this sample translate to the same CDR3. The table came from immunoSEQ multiplex PCR; TCRdb's copy has only in-frame clones and leaves some out. The table records some 2.3 million clones, 80% to 95% of them present only once. All donors were Caucasian adults living in Nashville, Tennessee. It was into CD45RA+ naive and CD45RA-negative memory subsets that the CD4+ cells were split.

The sequencing sample was made of naive CD4+ T cells from PBMCs. Subset reported: CD45RA+ positively selected. The rearrangement joins TRBV5-1 to TRBJ2-3; D might be TRBD1 (5 bases). The sequence came from a man aged 18 to 29 in good health. Some clones in this sample may be carry-over from other donors' samples. CDR3 DNA sequence: TGCGCCAGCAGCTTAGGGGCCGGCACAGATACGCAGTATTTT. Its translation is CASSLGAGTDTQYF.